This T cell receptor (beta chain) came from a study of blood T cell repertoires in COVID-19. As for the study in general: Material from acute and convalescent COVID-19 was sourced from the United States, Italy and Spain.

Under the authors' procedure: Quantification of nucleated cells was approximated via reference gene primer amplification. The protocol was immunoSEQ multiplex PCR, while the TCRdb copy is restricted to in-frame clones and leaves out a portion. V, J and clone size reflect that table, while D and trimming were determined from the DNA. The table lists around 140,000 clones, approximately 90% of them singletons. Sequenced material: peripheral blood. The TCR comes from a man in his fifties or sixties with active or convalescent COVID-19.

CDR3 residues: CASRSPSSGGDQETQYF. The CDR3 bases are TGTGCAAGTCGGTCCCCCTCTAGCGGGGGGGACCAAGAGACCCAGTACTTC. The chain uses TRBV12-2 and TRBJ2-5; TRBD2, the D gene given by the table, was not confirmed from the DNA. TRBV12-2 is shown as a pseudogene. This CDR3 has 17 residues.